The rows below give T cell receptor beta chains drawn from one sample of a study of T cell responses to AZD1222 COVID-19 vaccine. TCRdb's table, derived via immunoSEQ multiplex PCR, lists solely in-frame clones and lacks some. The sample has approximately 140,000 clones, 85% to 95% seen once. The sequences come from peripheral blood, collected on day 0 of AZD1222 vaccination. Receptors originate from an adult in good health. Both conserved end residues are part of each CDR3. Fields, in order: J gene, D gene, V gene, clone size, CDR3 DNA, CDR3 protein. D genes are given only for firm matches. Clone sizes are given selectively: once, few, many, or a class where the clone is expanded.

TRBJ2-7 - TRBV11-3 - TGTGCCAGCAGCTGGGGAGAGACCTACGAGCAGTACTTC CASSWGETYEQYF
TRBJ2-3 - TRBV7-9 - TGTGCCAGCAGCTTGTCGATTGGAGATACGCAGTATTTT CASSLSIGDTQYF
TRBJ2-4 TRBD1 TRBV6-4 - TGTGCCAGCAGAAGTGTGACAGGGGCGAGGGATGATGGGGTGGAAAACATTCAGTACTTC CASRSVTGARDDGVENIQYF
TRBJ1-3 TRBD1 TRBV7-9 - TGTGCCAGCAGCTTCGGACAGGGCCGAAACACCATATATTTT CASSFGQGRNTIYF
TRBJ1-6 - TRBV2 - TGTGCCAGCAGTGAGCCATATAATTCACCCCTCCACTTT CASSEPYNSPLHF
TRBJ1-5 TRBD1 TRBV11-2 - TGTGCCAGCAGCTTAGGGGACAGGAACAATCAGCCCCAGCATTTT CASSLGDRNNQPQHF
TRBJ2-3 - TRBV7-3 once TGTGCCAGCAGCTTAACGGGTCCCACAGATACGCAGTATTTT CASSLTGPTDTQYF
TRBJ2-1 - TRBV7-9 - TGTGCCAGCAGCTTAAGGACCGACTCCTACAATGAGCAGTTCTTC CASSLRTDSYNEQFF
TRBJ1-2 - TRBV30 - TGTGCCTGGAGTGTACAGTCCTATGGCTACACCTTC CAWSVQSYGYTF
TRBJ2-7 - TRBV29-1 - TGCAGCGCTTGGGGGAGAGGAGAGCAGTACTTC CSAWGRGEQYF
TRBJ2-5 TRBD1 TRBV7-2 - TGTGCCAGCAGCCCAGACAGGGTCGGGAAGACCCAGTACTTC CASSPDRVGKTQYF
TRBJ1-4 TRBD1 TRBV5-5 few TGTGCCAGCAGGCCGCGACAGGGGGATAATGAAAAACTGTTTTTT CASRPRQGDNEKLFF
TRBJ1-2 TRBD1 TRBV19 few TGTGCCAGTAGTAACAGGGGAGGAAGCTATGGCTACACCTTC CASSNRGGSYGYTF
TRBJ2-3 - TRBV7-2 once TGTGCCAGCATCAACGTGGGCGGCACAGATACGCAGTATTTT CASINVGGTDTQYF
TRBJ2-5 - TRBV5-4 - TGTGCCAGCAGCTTACGTGGAGAGACCCAGTACTTC CASSLRGETQYF
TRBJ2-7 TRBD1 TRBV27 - TGTGCCAGCAGGCTACTAGGGGGCACCTACGAGCAGTACTTC CASRLLGGTYEQYF
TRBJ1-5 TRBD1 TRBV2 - TGTGCCAGCAACTTAGGACAGGTTAGCAATCAGCCCCAGCATTTT CASNLGQVSNQPQHF
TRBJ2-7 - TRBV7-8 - TGTGCCAGCAGCTTAGGGGTCACGGCTATTGTTAGGGAGCAGTACTTC CASSLGVTAIVREQYF
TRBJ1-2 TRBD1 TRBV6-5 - TGTGCCAGTTTCACAGGGGGTGACTATGGCTACACCTTC CASFTGGDYGYTF
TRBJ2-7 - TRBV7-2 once TGTGCCAGCAGCTTAGGCGGGAAATCCAACTACGAGCAGTACTTC CASSLGGKSNYEQYF
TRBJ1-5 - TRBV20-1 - TGCAGTGCTAGTATGATGGGTTTAGAGAATCAGCCCCAGCATTTT CSASMMGLENQPQHF